What follows are 9 T cell receptor beta chains derived from one specimen sequenced in a study of shared clonotypes between healthy human individuals (dated by TCRdb to 2020 to 2022). Libraries came from the immunoSEQ multiplex PCR assay. What TCRdb holds here is the immuneACCESS table cut down to in-frame rearrangements. Part of the clones is not present; checked against another copy, under half of the missing clones reflect an unresolved V gene, and the others are unexplained. The sample data list millions of clones, and over 85% of these were observed just once. Under 0.15% of the sample lies in the top ten. The sequenced material came from naive CD4+ T cells sorted from blood. The label giving this sample's cell subset or site can be read as: CD45RA+ positively selected. Receptors were obtained from a young man in good health.

On this clone itself: Other nucleotide sequences from this sample produce the same CDR3. V usage is TRBV19 and J usage is TRBJ1-1; 10 bases line up with TRBD1. The CDR3 is made up of 13 amino acids. The V segment lost 6 bases and the J segment 3 bases; nucleotides outside the gene matches: 1. Germline CDR1 LNHDA, CDR2 SQIVND (reference sequence). The CDR3 reads CASRGQGDTEAFF. The CDR3 DNA follows: TGTGCCAGTAGAGGACAGGGGGACACTGAAGCTTTCTTT.

V is TRBV5-1 and J is TRBJ2-7, with D hard to call. The V gene lost 4 bases and the J gene lost 1 base, with 12 bases spanning the gap. CDR1 and CDR2 from the germline V gene are SGHRS and YFSETQ. CDR3 length equals 14 residues. CDR3 sequence: CASSGIAGSYEQYF. The CDR3 DNA follows: TGCGCCAGCAGCGGGATAGCCGGGTCCTACGAGCAGTACTTC.

The V call is TRBV6-1, the J call TRBJ2-7; 10 bases line up with TRBD1. Per the germline V gene, CDR1 is MNHNS and CDR2 is SASEGT. This CDR3 spans 15 amino acids. The ends lost 3 bases at V and 3 bases at J; junction bases unmatched: 5. This CDR3 is CASSERTGGNYEQYF. The DNA for the CDR3 is TGTGCCAGCAGTGAGAGGACAGGGGGTAACTACGAGCAGTACTTC.

This clone showed up just once. The V gene is TRBV11-3, the J gene TRBJ1-6; tentative D call: TRBD1 (6 bases). V shed 2 bases and J shed 4 bases, with 12 bases lying between them. The germline V gene has CDR1 SGHNT and CDR2 YENEEA. CDR3 length: 16 amino acids. The chain's CDR3 is CASSLQGGGYNSPLHF. In nucleotides, the CDR3 is TGTGCCAGCAGCTTACAAGGGGGGGGTTATAATTCACCCCTCCACTTT.

The chain links TRBV5-4 to TRBJ1-6; D unresolved. From germline, CDR1 is SGHNT and CDR2 YYREEE (reference sequence). The V end lost 3 bases, the J end lost 0 bases, and 13 bases lay between the germline ends. CDR3 length equals 17 residues. CDR3 DNA: TGTGCCAGCAGCTCGCCGGGCCCCAGCTCCTATAATTCACCCCTCCACTTT. This codes for CASSSPGPSSYNSPLHF.

With respect to this clone: This sample also contains other DNA sequences that code for the same CDR3. The genes are TRBV5-1 and TRBJ2-5; either TRBD1 or TRBD2 may supply D (5 bases each). Germline CDR1 is SGHRS and CDR2 is YFSETQ. The CDR3 spans 15 residues. The V and J ends lost 0 bases and 1 base respectively, with 10 bases between them. Here the CDR3 DNA reads TGCGCCAGCAGCTTGGCCGGGACGGGCCAAGAGACCCAGTACTTC. Encoded protein: CASSLAGTGQETQYF.

This clone was recorded only once. The chain links TRBV4-3 to TRBJ2-2, with 10 bases fitting TRBD2. After removal of 2 bases from V and 6 bases from J, the junction contained 12 bases not matched to a gene. The CDR3 consists of 18 residues. Per the germline V gene, CDR1 is LGHNA and CDR2 is YSLEER. CDR3 in DNA: TGCGCCAGCAGCCAATTCTGGGTTAGCGGGAGGTGGTCCGGGGAGCTGTTTTTT. The encoded protein is CASSQFWVSGRWSGELFF.

The V call is TRBV19, the J call TRBJ2-3; 8 bases match TRBD2. The CDR3 covers 15 residues. Germline-derived CDR1 and CDR2 are LNHDA and SQIVND (reference sequence). V was clipped by 5 bases and J by 4 bases; unmatched bases: 8. The CDR3 region has the DNA TGTGCCAGTAGTTGGGCGGGGGGAGCGGCAGATACGCAGTATTTT. Its protein is CASSWAGGAADTQYF.

The chain is built from TRBV18 and TRBJ2-7, with D possibly being TRBD1 or TRBD2 (6 bases each). CDR3 size: 13 residues. Germline CDR1 reads KGHSH; CDR2 reads LQKENI. Trimming took off 5 bases at V and 6 bases at J, with 14 bases between the two ends. The CDR3 DNA follows: TGTGCCAGCTCAACCACGGGGGCTGGCGAGCAGTACTTC. This gives the protein CASSTTGAGEQYF.